This entry concerns a single T cell receptor beta chain. The data were taken from a study of blood T cells in healthy people across ages. A second PCR, run for about 6 to 12 cycles, used a sample-barcoded 5' primer plus a J-beta primer mix. TCRdb passed the 5' RACE reads through MiXCR, listing each CDR3 protein once. The data hold approximately 800,000 distinct CDR3 sequences, with 53% observed a single time. Per germline, CDR1 SQVTM and CDR2 ANQGSEA. V lost 6 bases, J lost 5 bases, and 18 bases lay in between. The length of the CDR3 is 14 residues. V gene TRBV29-1 combines with J gene TRBJ2-3; D is uncertain. Sequencing was done on a sample of blood. The receptor's source is an older man in good health. The CDR3 here is CSVRPRRKGDTQYF. The DNA of the CDR3 is TGCAGCGTGCGTCCCAGGCGCAAGGGAGATACGCAGTATTTT.